Listed below are T cell receptor beta chains from one sample, sequenced in a study of blood T cell repertoires in COVID-19. Sequencing used immunoSEQ multiplex PCR; TCRdb keeps in-frame clones, though not all of them. The sample has roughly 60,000 clones, around 87% seen once. Material: peripheral blood. Receptor source: a human donor with active COVID-19. The donor label of this sample is uncertain. CDR3s include the opening cysteine and the closing phenylalanine or tryptophan. The D gene is left open where the match is weak. Clone size is stated in some rows and not others, as once, few, many or a class when expanded.

clone size	D gene	V gene	J gene	CDR3 DNA	CDR3 protein
-	-	TRBV30	TRBJ1-2	TGTGCCTGGATGGTATCTGGGGGGGCCAACGCGGGCTACACCTTC	CAWMVSGGANAGYTF
-	-	TRBV5-4	TRBJ2-2	TGTGCCAGCAGCGTCGAGCTGATCGGGGAGCTGTTTTTT	CASSVELIGELFF
-	TRBD2	TRBV11-2	TRBJ2-1	TGTGCCAGCAGCGCGTGGACTAGCGGGAGGGCCGTCGATGAGCAGTTCTTC	CASSAWTSGRAVDEQFF
-	-	TRBV5-8	TRBJ2-7	TGTGCCAGCAGCTTGGATCAGAACTCCTACGAGCAGTACTTC	CASSLDQNSYEQYF
-	-	TRBV2	TRBJ1-3	TGTGCCAGCAGTGAAGCGCGGCGCGTCTCTGGAAACACCATATATTTT	CASSEARRVSGNTIYF
few	-	TRBV19	TRBJ1-1	TGTGCCAGTAGTATAGGAACGGGAATGAACACTGAAGCTTTCTTT	CASSIGTGMNTEAFF
-	-	TRBV6-1	TRBJ1-5	TGTGCCAGCAGTGACAGGACACCCCCTTCCCAGCATTTT	CASSDRTPPSQHF
-	TRBD2	TRBV5-1	TRBJ2-7	TGCGCCAGCAGCTTGTCTAGCGGGGGAGGCGAGCAGTACTTC	CASSLSSGGGEQYF
-	-	TRBV10-3	TRBJ2-1	TGTGCCATCAGTGAGGATACAGGGTCTCGGGAGCAGTTCTTC	CAISEDTGSREQFF
-	-	TRBV15	TRBJ2-2	TGTGCCACCAGCAGAGAACTAAATGGCGGGGAGCTGTTTTTT	CATSRELNGGELFF
-	-	TRBV7-8	TRBJ1-1	TGTGCCAGCAGCTTAGGTGGTGGAGGTTGGACTGAAGCTTTCTTT	CASSLGGGGWTEAFF
-	-	TRBV28	TRBJ2-7	TGTGCCAGCAGTTTAGTGCAGAACGAGCAGTACTTC	CASSLVQNEQYF
-	-	TRBV6-5	TRBJ1-5	TGTGCCAGCAGTTTACCACAGGGATACCAGCCCCAGCATTTT	CASSLPQGYQPQHF
once	-	TRBV19	TRBJ2-7	TGTGCCGGAGAGAGGTGCGAGCAGTACTTC	CAGERCEQYF
-	-	TRBV5-1	TRBJ1-2	TGCGCCAGCAGGTCGGAGGTAACGGACTATGGCTACACCTTC	CASRSEVTDYGYTF
-	-	TRBV2	TRBJ1-5	TGTGCCAGCATGATCAGGGGTAACAATCAGCCCCAGCATTTT	CASMIRGNNQPQHF
-	TRBD2	TRBV7-2	TRBJ2-5	TGTGCCAGCAGCTTTAGGACTAGCGGGTACCAAGAGACCCAGTACTTC	CASSFRTSGYQETQYF
-	-	TRBV25-1	TRBJ1-2	TGTGCCAGCAGTGACTCAGGGGCGGGTAACTATGGCTACACCTTC	CASSDSGAGNYGYTF
-	-	TRBV18	TRBJ1-1	TGTGCCAGCTCACCAGCGGGGGGTCTCACTGAAGCTTTCTTT	CASSPAGGLTEAFF
-	TRBD1	TRBV11-1	TRBJ2-7	TGTGCCAGCAGCCCCGGGACAGGTCCCCGCTACGAGCAGTACTTC	CASSPGTGPRYEQYF
-	TRBD2	TRBV5-1	TRBJ2-3	TGCGCCAGTATAGCGGGAGGGCCCGTCACAGATACGCAGTATTTT	CASIAGGPVTDTQYF
-	-	TRBV11-1	TRBJ1-5	TGTGCCAGCAGCTTAAGGGGCAGAGGTCTCGGAGTGTACCAGCATTTT	CASSLRGRGLGVYQHF
-	-	TRBV7-2	TRBJ2-6	TGTGCCAGCAGCTTAGTAGTGGGCACTGGGGCCAACGTCCTGACTTTC	CASSLVVGTGANVLTF
-	TRBD1	TRBV5-1	TRBJ2-3	TGCGCCAGCAGTCGGGACAGACTCACAGATACGCAGTATTTT	CASSRDRLTDTQYF
-	-	TRBV5-4	TRBJ1-2	TGTGCCAGCAGCCTCACTGCTACCTATGGCTACACCTTC	CASSLTATYGYTF
-	-	TRBV6-5	TRBJ1-1	TGTGCCAGCGCCTCCATGGGGGGGCACACTGAAGCTTTCTTT	CASASMGGHTEAFF
once	-	TRBV12-3/TRBV12-4	TRBJ2-1	TGTGCCAGCAGTTCTGGAGGGAATGAGCAGTTCTTC	CASSSGGNEQFF
-	TRBD1	TRBV28	TRBJ2-1	TGTGCCAGCAGTAAACCGGGACAGGGGGCGAATGAGCAGTTCTTC	CASSKPGQGANEQFF
-	TRBD2	TRBV4-2	TRBJ2-3	TGTGCCAGCAGCCAGGCGGGAGTATATACGCAGTATTTT	CASSQAGVYTQYF
once	-	TRBV11-2	TRBJ1-4	TGTGCCAGCAGCTTAGGGAACCGGCAGGGCAATGAAAAACTGTTTTTT	CASSLGNRQGNEKLFF
once	-	TRBV5-1	TRBJ2-1	TGCGCCAGCAGCTTGGCGGGAAATGAGCAGTTCTTC	CASSLAGNEQFF
once	-	TRBV19	TRBJ2-6	TGTGCCAGTAAAGTAGACTCTGGGGCCAACGTCCTGACTTTC	CASKVDSGANVLTF